This is a list of T cell receptor beta chains from one sample in a study of blood T cell repertoires in COVID-19. Only in-frame clones appear in the TCRdb table, and some are missing; sequencing was by immunoSEQ multiplex PCR. The sample has fewer than 250,000 clones; 75% to 90% are singletons. The sample consisted of peripheral blood. These receptors were obtained from a man aged 40-49 years with acute or convalescent COVID-19. Each CDR3 is given with its conserved first and last residue. Each record gives: clone size, D gene, V gene, J gene, CDR3 protein, CDR3 DNA. The D gene is left open where the match is weak. Rows may omit the clone size; those that give it use once, few, many or a size class.

>few|-|TRBV3-1/TRBV3-2|TRBJ1-2
CASSPLRGAAYGYTF
TGTGCCAGCAGCCCTCTCCGGGGGGCGGCCTATGGCTACACCTTC
>-|-|TRBV18|TRBJ2-7
CASSPRTWELSAGEQYF
TGTGCCAGCTCACCCCGAACTTGGGAGCTATCCGCGGGGGAGCAGTACTTC
>-|-|TRBV18|TRBJ1-1
CASSPVTGQYTEAFF
TGTGCCAGCTCACCTGTGACAGGTCAGTACACTGAAGCTTTCTTT
>-|TRBD1|TRBV12-3/TRBV12-4|TRBJ1-2
CASSYPGQRGYTF
TGTGCCAGCAGTTATCCGGGACAGCGTGGCTACACCTTC
>-|TRBD1|TRBV6-5|TRBJ1-5
CASRRTGGQPQHF
TGTGCCAGCAGGAGGACAGGAGGACAGCCCCAGCATTTT
>-|-|TRBV7-3|TRBJ2-3
CASSLRTSTDTQYF
TGTGCCAGCAGCTTAAGGACTAGCACAGATACGCAGTATTTT
>once|TRBD1|TRBV19|TRBJ1-2
CASSKYAQGALEYGYTF
TGTGCCAGTAGTAAATACGCCCAGGGGGCATTGGAGTATGGCTACACCTTC
>-|TRBD1|TRBV7-2|TRBJ2-7
CASSPRTGDGYEQYF
TGTGCCAGCAGCCCGCGGACAGGGGACGGCTACGAGCAGTACTTC
>once|TRBD2|TRBV7-2|TRBJ2-1
CASSFGKLAGNNEQFF
TGTGCCAGCAGCTTCGGTAAATTAGCGGGAAACAATGAGCAGTTCTTC
>once|-|TRBV28|TRBJ2-5
CASMNSQETQYF
TGTGCCAGCATGAACAGCCAAGAGACCCAGTACTTC
>-|TRBD2|TRBV7-2|TRBJ2-7
CASSLERDREQYF
TGTGCCAGCAGCTTGGAGCGGGACCGAGAGCAGTACTTC
>-|-|TRBV6-5|TRBJ2-7
CASSYSRGWEQYF
TGTGCCAGCAGTTACTCACGGGGTTGGGAGCAGTACTTC
>-|-|TRBV14|TRBJ2-7
CASSQGFAPSYEQYF
TGTGCCAGCAGCCAGGGCTTCGCACCATCCTACGAGCAGTACTTC
>once|TRBD2|TRBV11-2|TRBJ2-1
CASSGLAGVGGEQFF
TGTGCCAGCAGCGGACTAGCGGGAGTGGGTGGTGAGCAGTTCTTC
>-|TRBD1|TRBV18|TRBJ1-2
CASSPRTGSDGYTF
TGTGCCAGCTCACCTCGGACAGGGTCGGATGGCTACACCTTC
>-|-|TRBV4-1|TRBJ1-5
CASSQDQGSNQPQHF
TGCGCCAGCAGCCAAGATCAGGGTAGCAATCAGCCCCAGCATTTT
>-|-|TRBV19|TRBJ1-2
CASSSGAGMEANYGYTF
TGTGCCAGTAGTAGCGGGGCAGGGATGGAAGCTAACTATGGCTACACCTTC
>once|-|TRBV6-6|TRBJ1-2
CASSSGGNDGYTF
TGTGCCAGCAGTTCGGGGGGGAACGATGGCTACACCTTC
>-|-|TRBV2|TRBJ2-7
CASIGLEGYEQYF
TGTGCCAGCATAGGGTTGGAGGGGTACGAGCAGTACTTC
>-|TRBD2|TRBV6-6|TRBJ2-1
CASSQPGLAGEGARNEQFF
TGTGCCAGCAGTCAACCGGGACTAGCGGGAGAGGGGGCTAGGAATGAGCAGTTCTTC
>once|-|TRBV27|TRBJ2-1
CASSYPGEQFF
TGTGCCAGCAGTTATCCCGGGGAGCAGTTCTTC
>-|-|TRBV19|TRBJ2-3
CASSIDEGRLTDTQYF
TGTGCCAGTAGTATAGATGAGGGTAGGTTGACAGATACGCAGTATTTT
>-|-|TRBV27|TRBJ2-7
CASTKYGGHSEQYF
TGTGCCAGCACCAAGTACGGGGGGCATAGCGAGCAGTACTTC
>few|-|TRBV5-1|TRBJ2-1
CASSLLADTYNEQFF
TGCGCCAGCAGCTTATTAGCGGATACCTACAATGAGCAGTTCTTC
>-|-|TRBV29-1|TRBJ1-5
CSVGEGTQPQHF
TGCAGCGTTGGGGAGGGAACCCAGCCCCAGCATTTT
>-|TRBD1|TRBV27|TRBJ2-2
CASSGGQGRHTGELFF
TGTGCCAGCAGTGGAGGACAGGGGCGGCACACCGGGGAGCTGTTTTTT
>-|-|TRBV6-5|TRBJ2-3
CASSYHGVGAAQYF
TGTGCCAGCAGTTATCATGGGGTTGGGGCAGCGCAGTATTTT
>-|-|TRBV24-1|TRBJ1-1
CATSRGNTEAFF
TGTGCCACCAGCCGGGGGAACACTGAAGCTTTCTTT
>once|-|TRBV5-5|TRBJ1-5
CASSLGGSPKPQHF
TGTGCCAGCAGCTTGGGGGGCAGCCCTAAACCCCAGCATTTT
>-|TRBD1|TRBV19|TRBJ1-5
CASSTMDRGPNQPQHF
TGTGCCAGTAGTACCATGGACAGGGGGCCCAATCAGCCCCAGCATTTT
>-|-|TRBV2|TRBJ2-4
CASSPTGKSGIQYF
TGTGCCAGCAGTCCGACAGGCAAATCGGGCATTCAGTACTTC
>-|TRBD2|TRBV7-3|TRBJ2-3
CASSLKREGQDTQYF
TGTGCCAGCAGCTTAAAACGGGAGGGCCAAGATACGCAGTATTTT
>few|-|TRBV11-3|TRBJ2-3
CASSAGNRHTDTQYF
TGTGCCAGCAGCGCGGGGAACAGACACACAGATACGCAGTATTTT
>-|-|TRBV3-1/TRBV3-2|TRBJ1-1
CASSQVAVAEAFF
TGTGCCAGCAGCCAAGTTGCGGTCGCTGAAGCTTTCTTT
>-|-|TRBV7-9|TRBJ1-2
CASSPPGNPSYTF
TGTGCCAGCAGCCCGCCAGGCAACCCGAGTTACACCTTC
>once|TRBD2|TRBV12-3/TRBV12-4|TRBJ2-4
CASRRTSGVQYF
TGTGCCAGCAGACGCACTAGCGGGGTTCAGTACTTC
>-|-|TRBV5-5|TRBJ1-2
CASSSTLQGLDGYTF
TGTGCCAGCAGCTCAACCCTACAGGGCCTTGATGGCTACACCTTC
>-|-|TRBV27|TRBJ1-2
CASSLSGSYGYTF
TGTGCCAGCAGTTTATCAGGGAGCTATGGCTACACCTTC
>few|TRBD1|TRBV13|TRBJ1-2
CASSSPGTGGEYGYTF
TGTGCCAGCAGCTCCCCCGGGACAGGGGGCGAGTATGGCTACACCTTC
>-|-|TRBV28|TRBJ2-4
CASSPRGGAKNIQYF
TGTGCCAGCAGTCCAAGGGGTGGGGCCAAAAACATTCAGTACTTC
>-|-|TRBV5-6|TRBJ2-7
CASMVAGSYEQYF
TGTGCCAGCATGGTTGCAGGCTCCTACGAGCAGTACTTC
>-|-|TRBV30|TRBJ2-5
CAWNRRETQYF
TGTGCCTGGAATCGGAGGGAGACCCAGTACTTC
>-|TRBD1|TRBV27|TRBJ1-5
CASRSGQNQPQHF
TGTGCCAGCAGATCGGGACAGAATCAGCCCCAGCATTTT
>-|-|TRBV4-3|TRBJ1-1
CASSPRAGTEAFF
TGCGCCAGCAGCCCTAGAGCCGGCACTGAAGCTTTCTTT
>-|TRBD1|TRBV6-1|TRBJ2-1
CASSERTRDRNLNEQFF
TGTGCCAGCAGTGAACGTACTAGGGACAGGAACCTGAATGAGCAGTTCTTC
>-|-|TRBV5-1|TRBJ1-6
CASSSEGRGSPLHF
TGCGCCAGCAGTTCTGAGGGCCGCGGCTCACCCCTCCACTTT
>-|TRBD1|TRBV5-6|TRBJ2-1
CASSLEGAGNEQFF
TGTGCCAGCAGCTTGGAGGGGGCAGGCAATGAGCAGTTCTTC
>-|TRBD2|TRBV24-1|TRBJ2-5
CATSDSGTSIRLQYF
TGTGCCACCAGTGATTCCGGGACTAGTATTAGGCTCCAGTACTTC
>-|-|TRBV7-3|TRBJ2-1
CASSLANNEQFF
TGTGCCAGCAGCCTAGCTAATAATGAGCAGTTCTTC
>-|-|TRBV27|TRBJ2-7
CASSLTRVGVGQYF
TGTGCCAGCAGTTTAACCCGCGTAGGAGTGGGGCAGTACTTC
>-|-|TRBV18|TRBJ2-5
CASSPQAGETQYF
TGTGCCAGCTCACCACAAGCGGGTGAGACCCAGTACTTC
>-|-|TRBV5-1|TRBJ1-2
CASSLAQGGYTF
TGCGCCAGCAGCTTGGCACAGGGAGGCTACACCTTC
>-|-|TRBV25-1|TRBJ2-7
CASSEHGHYEQYF
TGTGCCAGCAGTGAACATGGGCACTACGAGCAGTACTTC
>-|TRBD2|TRBV30|TRBJ2-5
CAWSPPTSSETQYF
TGTGCCTGGAGTCCGCCGACTAGCTCAGAGACCCAGTACTTC